This T cell receptor (beta chain) was recorded in a study of PD-1 blockade in classical Hodgkin lymphoma (dated by TCRdb to the early 2020s). Broadly, across the study: The study used TCR beta sequencing and CyTOF to define a peripheral blood immune signature of response to PD-1 blockade in classical Hodgkin lymphoma. Overall study results and their limits: Baseline TCR diversity was reported to be lower in newly diagnosed patients than in healthy donors, and even lower in relapsed/refractory patients. The study was limited to a single clinical trial cohort, and causes of repertoire differences, possibly disease activity or prior therapy, remained undefined.

The junction shows trimming of 4 bases on V and 2 bases on J, and the gene matches do not reach 10 bases of it. Per the germline V gene, SGHRS is the CDR1 and YFSETQ is the CDR2. There are 17 amino acids in the CDR3, from cysteine to phenylalanine inclusive. Only CDR3 DNA is held: 51 bases, read in frame from base 1. The label giving this sample's time point can be read as: newly diagnosed, previously untreated cHL patient sample. As a comparison group for the relapsed/refractory trial patients, PBMCs were sequenced from patients with newly diagnosed, previously untreated classical Hodgkin lymphoma. Peripheral blood was collected in 8 mL Vacutainer Cell Preparation Tubes, from which PBMCs were isolated by centrifugation and then cryopreserved. Concerning this clone itself: The antigen it recognizes is unknown. No much larger clonotype is one base removed from it; base qualities were not supplied.

The Qiagen DNeasy kit was used to extract genomic DNA from unsorted PBMCs and from the negatively selected CD4+ and CD8+ fractions. TCR beta CDR3 regions were subjected to amplification by immunoSEQ multiplex PCR with primers that anneal to V and J segments. Amplification bias was minimized using a synthetic immune receptor repertoire, and residual bias was removed computationally after sequencing. The published analysis was carried out like this. Repertoire diversity was quantified as the Shannon entropy index using custom Python scripts. Unsorted, CD4+ and CD8+ repertoires were analyzed separately, except for combined analyses in which CD4+ and CD8+ sequences were merged in silico. Entries here come from immuneACCESS through TCRdb and include only in-frame sequences with V and J called. Some clones fail to appear in such tables; in the studies checked, an unresolved V gene covers under half of the shortfall, and the cause of the remainder is unknown. V and J calls and clone size are copied from that table; D and trimming were computed from the DNA. For this sample there are fewer than 40,000 clones; under 95% appear just once. The top ten hold about 2.3% of the sample.

The chain joins TRBV5-1 to TRBJ2-2; a stretch of 8 junction bases matches TRBD1. Input material: peripheral blood mononuclear cells (PBMCs). The receptor comes from a human donor with classical Hodgkin lymphoma. The bases are TGCGCCAGCAGCGTATTGCTCGGGACAGGTAACACCGGGGAGCTGTTTTTT. It codes for CASSVLLGTGNTGELFF.